The clone carrying this T cell receptor beta chain was counted between two and nine times. The antigen is not known. This sample stems from a study of response to subunit inactivated influenza vaccine. Whole-study results and caveats: Authors suggested that a seasonal influenza vaccination recruits few new T cells each time.

Each CDR3 protein is one row after TCRdb ran MiXCR on the RT-PCR reads. The sample records around 750,000 distinct CDR3 sequences, 21% being singletons. Germline V CDR1 and CDR2: MNHNS, SASEGT. The J segment lost 13 bases and the V segment lost 3 bases, leaving 9 bases of the junction unmatched. The CDR3 has 15 amino acids. This receptor was obtained from a man aged 50-60 years who received an inactivated influenza vaccine. Sequencing was performed on PBMCs from blood, taken less than 6 days after vaccination. The chain employs TRBV6-1 and TRBJ1-6; 10 bases are a match to TRBD1. Here the CDR3 reads CASSDVPGQGSPLHF. The CDR3 nucleotides read TGTGCCAGCAGTGACGTCCCGGGACAGGGGTCTCCCCTCCACTTT.